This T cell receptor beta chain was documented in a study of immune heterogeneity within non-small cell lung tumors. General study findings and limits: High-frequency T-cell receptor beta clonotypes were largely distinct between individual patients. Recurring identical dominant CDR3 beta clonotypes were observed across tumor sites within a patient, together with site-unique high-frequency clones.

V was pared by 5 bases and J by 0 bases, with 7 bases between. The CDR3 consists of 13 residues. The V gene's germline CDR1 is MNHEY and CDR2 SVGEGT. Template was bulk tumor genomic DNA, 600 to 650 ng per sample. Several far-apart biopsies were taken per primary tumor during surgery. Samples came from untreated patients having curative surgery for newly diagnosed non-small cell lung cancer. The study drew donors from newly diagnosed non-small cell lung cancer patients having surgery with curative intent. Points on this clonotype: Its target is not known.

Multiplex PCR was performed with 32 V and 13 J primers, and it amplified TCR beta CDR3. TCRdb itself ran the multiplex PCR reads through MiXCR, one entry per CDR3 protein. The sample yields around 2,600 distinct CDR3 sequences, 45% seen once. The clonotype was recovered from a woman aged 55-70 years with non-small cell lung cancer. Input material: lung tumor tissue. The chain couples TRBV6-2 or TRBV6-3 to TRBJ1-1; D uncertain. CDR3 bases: TGTGCCAGCAGTGACGCAGTGAACACTGAAGCTTTCTTT. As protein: CASSDAVNTEAFF.